The rows below give T cell receptor beta chains drawn from one sample of a study of blood T cell repertoires in COVID-19. Sequencing used immunoSEQ multiplex PCR; TCRdb keeps in-frame clones, though not all of them. This repertoire shows more than 200,000 clones, about 85% found once; its top ten account for roughly 6%. The sequencing sample was made of PBMCs or T cells enriched from blood (not recorded which). The receptor source for this set is a woman aged 25 to 45 with acute COVID-19. Each CDR3 is given with its conserved first and last residue. A D gene is named only where the DNA matches it firmly. Clone size, where shown, is once, few, many, or a class for clones that have expanded.

clone_size | j_call | v_call | d_call | cdr3_nt | cdr3_aa
once | TRBJ1-6 | TRBV5-8 | - | TGTGCCAGCAGCGGGCAAGACAGTCCCCTCCACTTT | CASSGQDSPLHF
- | TRBJ2-7 | TRBV7-2 | TRBD2 | TGTGCCAGCAGCGGAGGACTAGCGGCAACCTACGAGCAGTACTTC | CASSGGLAATYEQYF
- | TRBJ2-3 | TRBV7-2 | TRBD2 | TGTGCCAGTGGGGGGACTAGCGGACACACAGATACGCAGTATTTT | CASGGTSGHTDTQYF
- | TRBJ1-2 | TRBV28 | - | TGTGCCAGCAGTTCAGAAGGGGATCATGGCTACACCTTC | CASSSEGDHGYTF
- | TRBJ2-3 | TRBV27 | TRBD2 | TGTGCCAGCAGTTTCCCGGGGCTAGCGGGAGGGGTCACAGATACGCAGTATTTT | CASSFPGLAGGVTDTQYF
- | TRBJ1-2 | TRBV5-5 | - | TGTGCCAGCAGCCAGGGACTGTCCTATGGCTACACCTTC | CASSQGLSYGYTF
- | TRBJ1-1 | TRBV11-3 | - | TGTGCCAGCAGCGCTTCAGGGGCCCAGAACACTGAAGCTTTCTTT | CASSASGAQNTEAFF
- | TRBJ2-5 | TRBV18 | - | TGTGCCAGCTCACCAGGACAGATCCAAGAGACCCAGTACTTC | CASSPGQIQETQYF
- | TRBJ2-3 | TRBV18 | - | TGTGCCAGCTCACCAACAGGAGGCACAGATACGCAGTATTTT | CASSPTGGTDTQYF
- | TRBJ2-2 | TRBV2 | TRBD2 | TGTGCCACCCTAAGGGAGGGCACCGGGGAGCTGTTTTTT | CATLREGTGELFF
- | TRBJ2-3 | TRBV7-8 | - | TGTGCCAGCAGCTTCGGTCTCCCGATTACAGATACGCAGTATTTT | CASSFGLPITDTQYF
- | TRBJ1-4 | TRBV28 | TRBD1 | TGTGCCAGCAGCCCTACAGGGGCTCGGGGTAATGAAAAACTGTTTTTT | CASSPTGARGNEKLFF
- | TRBJ1-3 | TRBV2 | - | TGTGCCAGCATGTTAGACAGCTCTGGAAACACCATATATTTT | CASMLDSSGNTIYF
few | TRBJ2-2 | TRBV4-1 | TRBD2 | TGCGCCAGCAGCCAAGAGAGCGGGGATATAAACACCGGGGAGCTGTTTTTT | CASSQESGDINTGELFF
- | TRBJ2-7 | TRBV10-1 | TRBD1 | TGCGCCAGCAGTAGGGACAGAAGCTCCTACGAGCAGTACTTC | CASSRDRSSYEQYF
- | TRBJ2-1 | TRBV4-1 | TRBD2 | TGCGCCAGCAGCCAAACCCCGGGACTACTAAATGAGCAGTTCTTC | CASSQTPGLLNEQFF
- | TRBJ1-1 | TRBV4-1 | - | TGCGCCAGCAGCCAAGAAGTCGCCGGAGGGAACATGAACACTGAAGCTTTCTTT | CASSQEVAGGNMNTEAFF